What follows describes a single T cell receptor (beta chain). Some clones are missing from TCRdb's copy, which holds only in-frame ones; the method was immunoSEQ multiplex PCR. Of over 14,000 clones listed, approximately 86% were seen once; the top ten hold roughly 5.9%. This specimen comes from a study of blood T cell repertoires in COVID-19. V lost 8 bases and J lost 2, with 9 bases in between. Germline loops: CDR1 MNHNY, CDR2 SVGAGI (reference sequence). The CDR3 contains 12 residues. The receptor's source is a human donor in a cohort sampled during active COVID-19. The chain joins TRBV6-6 to TRBJ2-5, with D tentatively TRBD1 (5 bases). Sequencing input: peripheral blood. CDR3 nucleotides: TGTGCCAGCTCACGACAGCAAGAGACCCAGTACTTC. Its translation: CASSRQQETQYF.